This T cell receptor (beta chain) was obtained from a study of OX40 agonist ivuxolimab in advanced cancers. The wider study: Males comprised 82.7% of the group, whose mean age was approximately 61 years (range 23 to 79).

Germline lookup yields CDR1 SGHDT and CDR2 YYEEEE. V shed 4 bases and J shed 9 bases, with 14 bases lying between them. CDR3 size: 13 residues. This clone has only one observation. Its antigen is as yet unknown. Study-wide findings and caveats: Normalized T-cell clonal expansion was also low in a subset of nonresponders. At 0.1 to 3.0 mg/kg and by week 6, CD4+ and CD8+ T cells in the blood had expanded clonally. Averaging showed that CD8+ T cells had more expanded clones than CD4+ did.

Assay used: immunoSEQ multiplex PCR; TCRdb lists only in-frame clones, some missing. The sample carries 30,000 to 35,000 clones, roughly 82% recorded once. This specimen was CD4+ or CD8+ T cells sorted from blood, taken in a trial of the OX40 agonist ivuxolimab. The chain is built from TRBV5-6 and TRBJ2-1; either TRBD1 or TRBD2 may supply D (5 bases each). This TCR was sampled from an adult with an advanced solid tumor such as melanoma, head and neck, liver or kidney cancer. The CDR3 region has the DNA TGTGCCAGCAGCCGGGGACCAGATGGTGAGCAGTTCTTC. Its protein product is CASSRGPDGEQFF.